The clone carrying this TCR beta chain was counted ten times or more. What it binds is not known. In preparing bulk TCR libraries, previously described methods and listed TCR primers were used. MiXCR was run by TCRdb on the PCR reads, yielding one entry per CDR3 protein. The profile shows about 640,000 distinct CDR3 sequences, about 20% of them singletons. This record comes from a study of molecular identifiers for immune sequencing clone quantification. General study points: Reportedly, one cell's Jurkat TCR RNA was detected within 1,200,000 naive CD8 cells.

In germline, CDR1 is ENHRY, CDR2 SYGVKD. V was pared by 2 bases and J by 3 bases, with 10 bases of the junction left unmatched. The CDR3 sequence is 17 residues long. Based on a CD8+CD4-CCR7+CD45RA+ profile, naive CD8 T cells were sorted. Sequencing input: naive CD8+ T cells from blood, with Jurkat cell RNA spiked in. Stated subset: FACS-sorted CD8+CD4-CCR7+CD45RA+ naive T cells. The sequence derives from a human donor in good health. Some libraries in this study had Jurkat cell RNA spiked in. V gene TRBV10-3 combines with J gene TRBJ2-5; the match to TRBD2 covers 9 bases. DNA for the CDR3: TGTGCCATCAGTGAGGGCGGGACTAGCTTGTACGAAGAGACCCAGTACTTC. Its translation is CAISEGGTSLYEETQYF.